The 18 T cell receptor beta chains presented below share a single source sample, sequenced in a study of T cell responses to AZD1222 COVID-19 vaccine (dated by TCRdb to the early 2020s). The library was built by means of the immunoSEQ multiplex PCR assay. In its TCRdb copy, this immuneACCESS table keeps in-frame sequences only and misses some clones. Where compared with another copy, unresolved V genes explain less than half of these, and the others have no known cause. This sample is represented by tens of thousands of clones; 90% of them were singletons. The ten largest clones take up about 3.1% of the sample. The time point label here, explained by the study, means: about 28 days (+/-7) after the second vaccine dose. The sequenced sample was peripheral blood, obtained 28 days after the second AZD1222 dose. Every receptor here comes from an adult who received the AZD1222 COVID-19 vaccine.

CDR3 DNA sequence: TGTGCCAGCAGGGAGGGGCTCCGTCAAGAGACCCAGTACTTC. Translation: CASREGLRQETQYF. This chain links TRBV5-4 with TRBJ2-5, with D perhaps TRBD2 (6 bases). CDR3 size: 14 residues. Germline CDR1 reads SGHNT; CDR2 reads YYREEE (reference sequence). Between the trimmed V and J ends, which lost 5 bases and 2 bases, there was a span of 13 bases.

This chain uses TRBV7-8 with TRBJ2-1; 9 nucleotides agree with TRBD1. Looked up from germline, CDR1 is SGHVS and CDR2 is FQNEAQ. CDR3 length equals 14 residues. Trimming cost V 4 bases and J 5 bases; bases outside gene matches: 3. The DNA for the CDR3 is TGTGCCAGCAGCTCCTGGACAGGGGACAATGAGCAGTTCTTC. It translates to CASSSWTGDNEQFF.

The genes are TRBV5-5 and TRBJ2-6; 8 nucleotides align to TRBD1. Germline lookup yields CDR1 SGHKS and CDR2 YYEKEE (reference sequence). V lost 2 bases and J lost 2; bases outside the gene matches: 3. The CDR3 sequence is 16 residues long. The CDR3 is CASSLAGGPGANVLTF. The CDR3, as DNA: TGTGCCAGCAGCTTAGCAGGGGGCCCTGGGGCCAACGTCCTGACTTTC. Full variable domain (rest looked up from reference TRBV5-5 and TRBJ2-6): DAGVTQSPTHLIKTRGQQVTLRCSPISGHKSVSWYQQVLGQGPQFIFQYYEKEERGRGNFPDRFSARQFPNYSSELNVNALLLGDSALYLCASSLAGGPGANVLTFGAGSRLTVL.

The chain has TRBV5-8 and TRBJ1-2; no firm D call. V lost 1 base to trimming and J lost 8 bases, with 6 bases between them. CDR1 and CDR2 (germline): SGHTS, YDEGEE. The CDR3 totals 11 residues. The CDR3 DNA sequence: TGTGCCAGCAGCTTGCGAGGGGGCTACACCTTC. Residues: CASSLRGGYTF. The full variable domain, with the rest looked up from reference TRBV5-8 and TRBJ1-2, is EAGVTQSPTHLIKTRGQQATLRCSPISGHTSVYWYQQALGLGLQFLLWYDEGEERNRGNFPPRFSGRQFPNYSSELNVNALELEDSALYLCASSLRGGYTFGSGTRLTVV.

DNA of the CDR3: TGTGCCAGCAGCGTAGCTACACGCGACTACACCTTC. Amino acids: CASSVATRDYTF. The chain carries TRBV9 and TRBJ1-2, with D uncertain. Trimming took 0 bases from V and 10 from J, leaving 10 bases between them. Germline values: CDR1 SGDLS, CDR2 YYNGEE. This CDR3 contains 12 residues.

The chain is built from TRBV10-3 and TRBJ1-1, with 7 bases fitting TRBD1. The CDR3 has 14 residues. CDR1 and CDR2 from the germline V gene are ENHRY and SYGVKD. Germline trimming cut 6 bases from V and 5 bases from J; bases unmatched to any gene: 9. In DNA form, the CDR3 reads TGTGCCATCAGCACGAACACACAGGGGACTGAAGCTTTCTTT. This sequence encodes CAISTNTQGTEAFF.

V usage is TRBV9 and J usage is TRBJ2-1, with 11 bases lining up with TRBD2. The ends lost 0 bases at V and 6 bases at J; junction bases unmatched: 8. The CDR3 sequence is 17 residues long. Germline CDR1 SGDLS, CDR2 YYNGEE. CDR3 amino acids: CASSVEGLAVAINEQFF. As DNA, the CDR3 is TGTGCCAGCAGCGTAGAGGGACTAGCGGTTGCGATCAATGAGCAGTTCTTC. The full variable domain, completed using reference TRBV9 and TRBJ2-1, is DSGVTQTPKHLITATGQRVTLRCSPRSGDLSVYWYQQSLDQGLQFLIQYYNGEERAKGNILERFSAQQFPDLHSELNLSSLELGDSALYFCASSVEGLAVAINEQFFGPGTRLTVL.

The chain is built from TRBV5-1 and TRBJ2-3; tentatively, D is TRBD1 (6 bases). The CDR3 covers 13 residues. Looked up from germline, CDR1 is SGHRS and CDR2 is YFSETQ. Trimming left V 4 bases short and J 7 bases short, with 13 bases between. The CDR3 DNA reads as TGCGCCAGCAGCCGCGATGGACAGAATACGCAGTATTTT. Its translation is CASSRDGQNTQYF.

The J gene is TRBJ1-2, the V gene TRBV19; 8 nucleotides line up with TRBD1. With 3 bases clipped from V and 3 bases from J, the junction kept 6 bases outside the gene matches. The CDR3 is 15 residues long. Germline-derived CDR1 and CDR2 are LNHDA and SQIVND (reference sequence). The CDR3 nucleotides read TGTGCCAGTAGTATCACCGGGACAGGACACTATGGCTACACCTTC. Protein: CASSITGTGHYGYTF. Full variable domain (rest looked up from reference TRBV19 and TRBJ1-2): DGGITQSPKYLFRKEGQNVTLSCEQNLNHDAMYWYRQDPGQGLRLIYYSQIVNDFQKGDIAEGYSVSREKKESFPLTVTSAQKNPTAFYLCASSITGTGHYGYTFGSGTRLTVV.

The gene calls are TRBV2 and TRBJ2-1, with TRBD2 identical over 12 bases. The CDR3 is 14 amino acids. Germline V gene data show CDR1 as SNHLY and CDR2 as FYNNEI. V dropped 9 bases and J dropped 6; count of bases not matched to a gene: 6. CDR3 amino acids: CARSTSGSTNEQFF. For the CDR3, the DNA is TGTGCCAGATCGACTAGCGGGAGCACCAATGAGCAGTTCTTC.

The DNA of the CDR3 is TGTGCCACCAAAGGGGACAGTTTATTACCCCAGCATTTT. Amino acid sequence: CATKGDSLLPQHF. This chain links TRBV10-3 with TRBJ1-5; 7 bases are a match to TRBD1. The CDR3 has 13 amino acids. V dropped 10 bases and J dropped 10; count of bases not matched to a gene: 13. From germline, CDR1 is ENHRY and CDR2 SYGVKD.

The CDR3: CASGPNRATDTQYF. CDR3 nucleotides: TGTGCCAGCGGCCCGAACAGGGCCACAGATACGCAGTATTTT. V and J are TRBV6-5 and TRBJ2-3; possible D gene TRBD1, 6 bases. Trimming removed 8 bases at V and 2 bases at J, with 14 bases between. The CDR3 has 14 amino acids. The germline CDR1 and CDR2 sequences are MNHEY and SVGAGI.

The chain carries TRBV6-2 or TRBV6-3 and TRBJ1-5; 8 bases fit TRBD1. Germline V gene sequence: CDR1 MNHEY, CDR2 SVGEGT. The CDR3 length is 14 residues. V gave up 5 bases and J gave up 2 bases; unmatched junction bases: 2. The CDR3 DNA reads TGTGCCAGCAGTGACAGGGGAGGCAATCAGCCCCAGCATTTT. This encodes CASSDRGGNQPQHF.

This clone was detected only once. The chain has TRBV3-1 (or the pseudogene TRBV3-2) and TRBJ2-7, with a possible D match to TRBD2 (5 bases). CDR3 size: 14 residues. The germline V gene has CDR1 LGHDT and CDR2 YNNKEL (reference sequence). Trimming stripped 0 bases from V and 5 bases from J, with 11 bases between. The CDR3 DNA reads TGTGCCAGCAGCCAAGACGGGGTGCTGGACGAGCAGTACTTC. It translates to CASSQDGVLDEQYF.

The chain joins TRBV27 to TRBJ1-4; 8 nucleotides align to TRBD1. J gave up 8 bases and V 4 bases, and 6 bases lay outside the gene matches. The CDR3 extends over 14 amino acids. The germline V gene encodes CDR1 MNHEY and CDR2 SMNVEV (reference sequence). The CDR3 protein is CASSSRTGNEKLFF. CDR3 DNA: TGTGCCAGCAGTTCGCGGACAGGGAACGAAAAACTGTTTTTT.

This clone was counted only a few times. J is TRBJ1-3 and V is TRBV30; 7 nucleotides line up with TRBD1. The V gene's germline CDR1 is GTSNPN and CDR2 SVGIG (reference sequence). The J segment lost 0 bases and the V segment lost 3 bases, leaving 2 bases of the junction unmatched. The CDR3 contains 14 residues. CDR3 sequence: CAWRDRNSGNTIYF. The CDR3 region has the DNA TGTGCCTGGAGGGACAGGAACTCTGGAAACACCATATATTTT.

The rearrangement uses TRBV7-9 and TRBJ1-3; TRBD1 is a possible D gene (5 bases). CDR3 length: 19 residues. V was clipped by 5 bases and J by 7 bases, with 30 bases between them. Germline loops: CDR1 SEHNR, CDR2 FQNEAQ (reference sequence). CDR3: CASSLDPVFDSNTRNTIYF. In DNA, the CDR3 is TGTGCCAGCAGCCTCGATCCCGTATTTGACAGTAACACCAGGAACACCATATATTTT.

The rearrangement joins TRBV9 to TRBJ1-4; D unclear. Germline V CDR1 and CDR2: SGDLS, YYNGEE. This CDR3 is 15 amino acids long. V was clipped by 1 base and J by 4 bases, with 11 bases between them. CDR3 sequence reads: CASSVSSDVNEKLFF. The DNA for the CDR3 is TGTGCCAGCAGCGTAAGTTCTGACGTTAATGAAAAACTGTTTTTT.